This TCR beta chain was sequenced during a study of neoadjuvant anti-PD-1 for oral cavity cancer. The germline gives CDR1 SGDLS, CDR2 YYNGEE. The CDR3 covers 16 residues. Trimming took 5 bases from V and 4 from J, leaving 16 bases between them. As regards this clone: The antigen remains unidentified.

Using immunoSEQ multiplex PCR, the repertoire was profiled, and TCRdb retains in-frame clones only, with some absent. The sample has more than 13,000 clones, roughly four fifths seen once; the top ten hold approximately 2.2%. The time point here: after neoadjuvant nivolumab, at surgical resection. Blood cells were analyzed directly, without culture or expansion. Study-wide results and caveats: Treg/Th17 ratio rose with pretreatment blood and fell with post-treatment tumor TCRbeta clonality. Each response group had just a few patients in TCR analyses.

This TCR was recovered from a person aged 40 to 85 with oral cavity squamous cell carcinoma. The genes are TRBV9 and TRBJ1-6; D is possibly TRBD1 (5 bases). The material sequenced was PBMCs, taken after nivolumab (anti-PD-1) treatment. The CDR3 region has the DNA TGTGCCAGCAGTTCGGGGCCCAACGTTTATAATTCACCCCTCCACTTT. It codes for CASSSGPNVYNSPLHF.